Presented here are 17 T cell receptor beta chains from one specimen sequenced in a study of blood T cell repertoires in COVID-19 (dated by TCRdb to between 2020 and 2021). The library was generated by the immunoSEQ multiplex PCR assay. TCRdb took this table from immuneACCESS and kept in-frame rearrangements with V and J called. Such tables lack part of the clones; where checked against another copy, unresolved V genes explain under half of the gap, and the rest is unexplained. The table for this sample lists 70,000 or so clones; roughly 80% of them were counted only once. Around 19% of the sample comes from the top ten. Sample: peripheral blood. The receptors were gathered from a human donor in a cohort sampled during active COVID-19.

The V gene is TRBV5-6, the J gene TRBJ1-1, with 7 bases fitting TRBD1. The CDR3 loop spans 14 amino acids. V dropped 3 bases and J dropped 3; count of bases not matched to a gene: 5. Germline V gene data show CDR1 as SGHDT and CDR2 as YYEEEE. CDR3 region: CASSSRDRDTEAFF. The CDR3 DNA sequence: TGTGCCAGCAGCTCCCGGGACAGAGACACTGAAGCTTTCTTT. Looking up the rest from reference TRBV5-6 and TRBJ1-1 gives the full variable domain: DAGVTQSPTHLIKTRGQQVTLRCSPKSGHDTVSWYQQALGQGPQFIFQYYEEEERQRGNFPDRFSGHQFPNYSSELNVNALLLGDSALYLCASSSRDRDTEAFFGQGTRLTVV.

V usage is TRBV7-2 and J usage is TRBJ2-5; a possible D gene is TRBD1 (6 bases). The CDR3 has 15 amino acids. Trimming shortened V by 3 bases and J by 3 bases, and 14 bases separated the two germline ends. The germline V gene has CDR1 SGHTA and CDR2 FQGNSA. The CDR3 spells CASSFTGTYEETQYF. The CDR3 DNA follows: TGTGCCAGCAGCTTCACAGGGACCTATGAAGAGACCCAGTACTTC.

The chain carries TRBV7-2 and TRBJ2-1, with 12 bases aligning to TRBD1. CDR1 and CDR2 (germline): SGHTA, FQGNSA. The CDR3 length is 18 residues. The ends lost 4 bases at V and 7 bases at J; junction bases unmatched: 14. CDR3 sequence (DNA): TGTGCCAGCAGCTCTCATTTAGCGGGACAGGGGGCGCGGAATGAGCAGTTCTTC. It encodes CASSSHLAGQGARNEQFF. The variable domain in full, completed from reference TRBV7-2 and TRBJ2-1, reads GAGVSQSPSNKVTEKGKDVELRCDPISGHTALYWYRQSLGQGLEFLIYFQGNSAPDKSGLPSDRFSAERTGGSVSTLTIQRTQQEDSAVYLCASSSHLAGQGARNEQFFGPGTRLTVL.

J is TRBJ2-1 and V is TRBV6-5; 7 nucleotides agree with TRBD2. The CDR3 has 15 residues. With V trimmed by 4 bases and J by 4 bases, 7 bases remained unmatched. From germline, CDR1 is MNHEY and CDR2 SVGAGI. CDR3 sequence: CASSLASGEYNEQFF. In DNA form, the CDR3 reads TGTGCCAGCAGTTTGGCGAGCGGGGAGTACAATGAGCAGTTCTTC.

The chain recombines TRBV18 with TRBJ1-3, with unresolved D. Germline CDR1 is KGHSH and CDR2 is LQKENI. The V end was cut by 1 base, the J end by 0 bases, with 7 bases between. The CDR3 consists of 15 residues. The CDR3 reads CASSPRTSSGNTIYF. DNA for the CDR3: TGTGCCAGCTCACCACGAACGAGCTCTGGAAACACCATATATTTT.

This chain uses TRBV9 with TRBJ1-4, with D tentatively TRBD1 (6 bases). This CDR3 comprises 15 residues. Trimming left V 0 bases short and J 3 bases short, with 9 bases between. Germline V lookup: CDR1 SGDLS, CDR2 YYNGEE. The CDR3: CASSVGGQSNEKLFF. In DNA form, the CDR3 reads TGTGCCAGCAGCGTAGGGGGGCAGTCTAATGAAAAACTGTTTTTT.

This clone was seen only a few times. The chain uses TRBV9 and TRBJ2-5; 7 positions agree with TRBD2. The CDR3 loop spans 14 amino acids. Looked up from germline, CDR1 is SGDLS and CDR2 is YYNGEE. Germline trimming cut 4 bases from V and 5 bases from J; bases unmatched to any gene: 8. CDR3 coding DNA: TGTGCCAGCAGCCCTGGGGGGGGACGGGAGACCCAGTACTTC. As protein: CASSPGGGRETQYF.

The CDR3 protein is CASSWDRRSYNEQFF. In nucleotides, the CDR3 is TGTGCCAGCAGCTGGGACAGAAGATCCTACAATGAGCAGTTCTTC. This chain uses TRBV7-8 with TRBJ2-1; 7 bases map to TRBD1. CDR3 length: 15 residues. Germline CDR1 and CDR2: SGHVS and FQNEAQ. V lost 4 bases, J lost 1 base, and 4 bases stayed unmatched.

This chain joins TRBV7-2 and TRBJ2-5; 10 nucleotides line up with TRBD2. The CDR3 covers 16 residues. Germline V CDR1 and CDR2: SGHTA, FQGNSA. V was pared by 1 base and J by 4 bases, with 6 bases of the junction left unmatched. This CDR3 reads CASSLDGASGGETQYF. CDR3 nucleotide sequence: TGTGCCAGCAGCTTAGATGGGGCTAGCGGGGGAGAGACCCAGTACTTC.

This clone showed up just a few times. The rearrangement joins TRBV6-2 or TRBV6-3 to TRBJ2-7; TRBD1 might be the D (6 bases). Germline loops: CDR1 MNHEY, CDR2 SVGEGT. V was trimmed by 6 bases and J by 6 bases, leaving 15 bases between them. The CDR3 is made up of 13 amino acids. CDR3 residues: CASSFTGTAEQYF. The CDR3 DNA reads as TGTGCCAGCAGCTTCACAGGGACGGCCGAGCAGTACTTC.

The chain joins TRBV7-6 to TRBJ1-3; no clear D gene. Trimming left V 5 bases short and J 4 bases short, with 12 bases between. The CDR3 has 14 residues. The germline gives CDR1 SGHVS, CDR2 FNYEAQ. This CDR3 is CASSATQKGNTIYF. In DNA form, the CDR3 reads TGTGCCAGCAGCGCCACCCAGAAGGGAAACACCATATATTTT.

Notes on this clone: Other DNA sequences within the sample encode an identical CDR3. V gene TRBV7-9 combines with J gene TRBJ2-1; no clear D. Trimming took 2 bases from V and 5 from J, leaving 4 bases between them. In germline, CDR1 is SEHNR, CDR2 FQNEAQ (reference sequence). This CDR3 spans 12 amino acids. CDR3 in amino acids: CASSLRDNEQFF. In nucleotides, the CDR3 is TGTGCCAGCAGCTTACGAGACAATGAGCAGTTCTTC.

The chain joins TRBV5-5 to TRBJ2-1, with 12 nucleotides matching TRBD2. CDR1 and CDR2 from the germline V gene are SGHKS and YYEKEE (reference sequence). The CDR3 totals 16 residues. V lost 4 bases, J lost 3 bases, and 5 bases stayed unmatched. In nucleotides, the CDR3 is TGTGCCAGCAGCCACCTAGCGGGGGGGAGCTACAATGAGCAGTTCTTC. Amino acids: CASSHLAGGSYNEQFF.

This sequence joins TRBV2 and TRBJ2-7, with a tentative D call TRBD2 (6 bases). The V gene's germline CDR1 is SNHLY and CDR2 FYNNEI. The CDR3 is made up of 14 amino acids. V shed 7 bases and J shed 2 bases, with 15 bases lying between them. The CDR3 reads CASNRGTAPYEQYF. In DNA form, the CDR3 reads TGTGCCAGCAATCGGGGGACTGCCCCCTACGAGCAGTACTTC. The full variable domain, with the rest looked up from reference TRBV2 and TRBJ2-7, is EPEVTQTPSHQVTQMGQEVILRCVPISNHLYFYWYRQILGQKVEFLVSFYNNEISEKSEIFDDQFSVERPDGSNFTLKIRSTKLEDSAMYFCASNRGTAPYEQYFGPGTRLTVT.

This clone turned up a few times. The genes are TRBV3-1 (or the pseudogene TRBV3-2) and TRBJ1-2; TRBD1 matches 7 bases. Per germline, CDR1 LGHDT and CDR2 YNNKEL (reference sequence). The trim removed 3 bases at V and 8 bases at J, leaving 9 bases unmatched. The CDR3 length is 14 residues. The CDR3 spells CASSHRDSQGGYTF. CDR3 in DNA: TGTGCCAGCAGCCACAGGGACAGCCAAGGGGGCTACACCTTC.

The rearrangement links TRBV4-2 to TRBJ2-3; the match to TRBD2 covers 9 bases. This CDR3 comprises 18 residues. V lost 0 bases to trimming and J lost 4 bases; unmatched junction nucleotides: 11. CDR1 is LGHNA, CDR2 YNFKEQ, per germline. CDR3 in amino acids: CASSQERLAGGWADTQYF. The CDR3 DNA is TGTGCCAGCAGCCAAGAAAGATTGGCGGGGGGGTGGGCAGATACGCAGTATTTT.

The rearrangement joins TRBV5-1 to TRBJ2-7; perhaps TRBD1 as D (6 bases). Germline CDR1 reads SGHRS; CDR2 reads YFSETQ. The CDR3 loop spans 13 amino acids. Trimming shortened V by 7 bases and J by 7 bases, and 18 bases separated the two germline ends. The CDR3 DNA reads as TGCGCCAGCGGACCGACAGGCCTGGGGGAGCAGTACTTC. Protein product: CASGPTGLGEQYF.